Sequencing of this T cell receptor beta chain was carried out in a study of T cell responses to AZD1222 COVID-19 vaccine. Study-level points and caveats: AZD1222 recipients seropositive at baseline numbered only 5 or 6. White British donors predominated, females outnumbered males, and clonal diversity was possibly underestimated.

The germline V and J ends were trimmed by 0 bases and 5 bases, with 13 bases remaining between them. The CDR3 extends over 16 amino acids. Germline V gene sequence: CDR1 LGHNA, CDR2 YSLEER. As concerns this clone: Antigen unknown.

Generated by immunoSEQ multiplex PCR, the TCRdb table keeps only in-frame clones and is missing some. The data show under 130,000 clones, more than 85% seen once. The sample here was peripheral blood, taken on day 0 of AZD1222 vaccination. This sequence was found in an adult in good health. V gene TRBV4-3 combines with J gene TRBJ1-4; no definite D call. CDR3 sequence: CASSQELDATNEKLFF. CDR3 bases: TGCGCCAGCAGCCAAGAATTAGACGCGACAAATGAAAAACTGTTTTTT.